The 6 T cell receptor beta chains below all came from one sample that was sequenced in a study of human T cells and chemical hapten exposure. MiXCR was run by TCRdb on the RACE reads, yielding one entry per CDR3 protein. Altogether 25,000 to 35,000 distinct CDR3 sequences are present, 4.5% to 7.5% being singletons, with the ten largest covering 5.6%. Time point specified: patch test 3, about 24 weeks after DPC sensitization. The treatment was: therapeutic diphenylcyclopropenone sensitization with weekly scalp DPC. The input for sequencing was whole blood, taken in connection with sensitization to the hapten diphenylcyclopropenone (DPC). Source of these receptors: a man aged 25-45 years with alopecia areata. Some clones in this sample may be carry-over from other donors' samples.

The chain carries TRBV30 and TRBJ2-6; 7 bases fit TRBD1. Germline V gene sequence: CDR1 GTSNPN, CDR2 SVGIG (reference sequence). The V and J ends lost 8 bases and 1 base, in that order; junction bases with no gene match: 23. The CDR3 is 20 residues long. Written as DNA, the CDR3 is TGTGCCCAGCGAGGGGGCCGGATCCCCCGAGGTAGTTCTGGGGCCAACGTCCTGACTTTC. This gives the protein CAQRGGRIPRGSSGANVLTF.

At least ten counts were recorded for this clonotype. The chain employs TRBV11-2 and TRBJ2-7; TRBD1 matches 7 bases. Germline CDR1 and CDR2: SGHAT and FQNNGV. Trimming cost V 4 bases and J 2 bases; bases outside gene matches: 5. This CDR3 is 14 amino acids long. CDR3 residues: CASSSQGSPYEQYF. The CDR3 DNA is TGTGCCAGCAGCTCACAGGGGTCCCCCTACGAGCAGTACTTC.

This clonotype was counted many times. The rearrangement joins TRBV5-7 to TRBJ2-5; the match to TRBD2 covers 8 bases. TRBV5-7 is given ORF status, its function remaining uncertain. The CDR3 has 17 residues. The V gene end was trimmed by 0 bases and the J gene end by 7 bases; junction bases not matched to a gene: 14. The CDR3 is CASSLVGREGRTGTQYF. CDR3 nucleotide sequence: TGTGCCAGCAGCTTGGTTGGCCGGGAGGGCAGAACCGGGACCCAGTACTTC.

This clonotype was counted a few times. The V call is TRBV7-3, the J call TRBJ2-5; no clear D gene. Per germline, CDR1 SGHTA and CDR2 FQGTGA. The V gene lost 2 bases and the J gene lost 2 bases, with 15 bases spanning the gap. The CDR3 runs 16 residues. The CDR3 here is CASSLEGPGPQETQYF. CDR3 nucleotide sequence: TGTGCCAGCAGCTTAGAAGGGCCAGGACCGCAAGAGACCCAGTACTTC.

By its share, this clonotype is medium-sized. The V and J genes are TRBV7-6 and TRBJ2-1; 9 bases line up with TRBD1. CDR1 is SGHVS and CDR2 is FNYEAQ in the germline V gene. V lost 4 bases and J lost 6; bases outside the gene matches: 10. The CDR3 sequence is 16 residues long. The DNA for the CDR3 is TGTGCCAGCAGCTCTCAATCCGGGACAGGGTCCAATGAGCAGTTCTTC. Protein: CASSSQSGTGSNEQFF.

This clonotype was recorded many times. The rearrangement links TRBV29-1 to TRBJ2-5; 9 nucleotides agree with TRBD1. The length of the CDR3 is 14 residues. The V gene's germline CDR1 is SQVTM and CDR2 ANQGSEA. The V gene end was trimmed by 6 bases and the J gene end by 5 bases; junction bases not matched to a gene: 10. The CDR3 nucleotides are TGCAGCGTGAGACGGGACAGGGCTGTGGAGACCCAGTACTTC. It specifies CSVRRDRAVETQYF.